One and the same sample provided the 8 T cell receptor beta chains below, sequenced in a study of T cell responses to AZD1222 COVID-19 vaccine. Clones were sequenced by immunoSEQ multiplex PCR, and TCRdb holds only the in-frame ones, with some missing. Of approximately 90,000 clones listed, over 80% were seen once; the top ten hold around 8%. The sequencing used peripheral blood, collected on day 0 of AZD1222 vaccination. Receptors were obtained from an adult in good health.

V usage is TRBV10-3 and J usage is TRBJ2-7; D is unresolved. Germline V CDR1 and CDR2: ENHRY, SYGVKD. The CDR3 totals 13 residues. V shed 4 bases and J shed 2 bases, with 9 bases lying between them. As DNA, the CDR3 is TGTGCCATCAGTGGGGCAGTCACCTACGAGCAGTACTTC. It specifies CAISGAVTYEQYF.

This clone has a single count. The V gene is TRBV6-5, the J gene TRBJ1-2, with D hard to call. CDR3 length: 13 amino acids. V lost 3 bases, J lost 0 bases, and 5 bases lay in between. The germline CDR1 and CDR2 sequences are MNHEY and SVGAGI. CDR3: CASSYSANYGYTF. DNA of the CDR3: TGTGCCAGCAGTTATTCCGCTAACTATGGCTACACCTTC.

CDR3 in amino acids: CALNLSSYNSPLHF. CDR3 bases: TGTGCCTTGAACCTAAGCTCCTATAATTCACCCCTCCACTTT. The V and J genes are TRBV19 and TRBJ1-6; D unclear. CDR1 LNHDA and CDR2 SQIVND come from the germline V gene (reference sequence). V was trimmed by 11 bases and J by 0 bases, leaving 11 bases between them. The CDR3 loop spans 14 amino acids.

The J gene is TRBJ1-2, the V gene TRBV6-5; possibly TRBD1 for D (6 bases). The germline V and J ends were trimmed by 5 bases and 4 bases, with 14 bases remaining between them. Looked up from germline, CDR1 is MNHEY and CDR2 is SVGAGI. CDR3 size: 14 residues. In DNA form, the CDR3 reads TGTGCCAGCAGTCGCCTACAGGGAGGCTATGGCTACACCTTC. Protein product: CASSRLQGGYGYTF.

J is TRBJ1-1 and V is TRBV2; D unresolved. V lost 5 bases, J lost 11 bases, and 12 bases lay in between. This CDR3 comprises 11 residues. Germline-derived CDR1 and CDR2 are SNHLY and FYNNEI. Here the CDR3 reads CASSYFDEAFF. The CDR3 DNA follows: TGTGCCAGCAGTTACTTCGACGAGGCTTTCTTT. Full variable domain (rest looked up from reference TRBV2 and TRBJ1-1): EPEVTQTPSHQVTQMGQEVILRCVPISNHLYFYWYRQILGQKVEFLVSFYNNEISEKSEIFDDQFSVERPDGSNFTLKIRSTKLEDSAMYFCASSYFDEAFFGQGTRLTVV.

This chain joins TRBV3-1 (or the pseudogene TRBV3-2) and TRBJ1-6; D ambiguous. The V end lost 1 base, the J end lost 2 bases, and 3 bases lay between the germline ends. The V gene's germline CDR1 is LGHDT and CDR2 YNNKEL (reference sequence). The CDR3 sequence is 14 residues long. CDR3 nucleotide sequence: TGTGCCAGCAGCCAAGCCACCTATAATTCACCCCTCCACTTT. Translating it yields CASSQATYNSPLHF.

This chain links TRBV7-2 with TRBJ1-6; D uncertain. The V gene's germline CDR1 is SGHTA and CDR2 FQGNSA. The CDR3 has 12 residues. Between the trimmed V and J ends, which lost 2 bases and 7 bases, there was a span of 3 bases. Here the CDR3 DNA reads TGTGCCAGCAGCTTAAACAATTCACCCCTCCACTTT. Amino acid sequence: CASSLNNSPLHF.

CDR3 in amino acids: CASSAWDRREQYF. The DNA for the CDR3 is TGCGCCAGCAGCGCCTGGGACCGAAGGGAGCAGTACTTC. This chain joins TRBV5-1 and TRBJ2-7; D might be TRBD1 or TRBD2, each matching 5 bases. Germline assignment: CDR1 SGHRS and CDR2 YFSETQ. Trimming removed 4 bases at V and 7 bases at J, with 15 bases between. The CDR3 loop spans 13 amino acids.